The 16 T cell receptor beta chains listed next were all sequenced from one sample in a study of blood T cell repertoires in COVID-19. TCRdb's table, derived via immunoSEQ multiplex PCR, lists solely in-frame clones and lacks some. This sample carries some 170,000 clones, about 79% of them seen once, and the ten largest clones take roughly 15%. The sequencing input was PBMCs or T cells enriched from blood (not recorded which). Every receptor here comes from a man aged 45-60 years who had recovered from COVID-19.

This sequence joins TRBV5-5 and TRBJ2-7; D is unclear. Germline V gene data show CDR1 as SGHKS and CDR2 as YYEKEE (reference sequence). The germline V and J ends were trimmed by 4 bases and 4 bases, with 9 bases remaining between them. This CDR3 spans 12 amino acids. CDR3 sequence reads: CASSPTTYEQYF. The DNA of the CDR3 is TGTGCCAGCAGCCCAACAACGTACGAGCAGTACTTC.

The chain carries TRBV5-6 and TRBJ1-5, with D tentatively TRBD1 (5 bases). V dropped 0 bases and J dropped 5 bases, with 9 bases sitting between them. The germline gives CDR1 SGHDT, CDR2 YYEEEE. There are 14 residues in the CDR3. CDR3 sequence: CASSLAGMDQPQHF. In nucleotides, the CDR3 is TGTGCCAGCAGCTTGGCAGGGATGGATCAGCCCCAGCATTTT.

This clone came up once. The V call is TRBV5-4, the J call TRBJ1-1; TRBD1 matches 11 bases. The CDR3 is made up of 16 amino acids. CDR1 SGHNT and CDR2 YYREEE come from the germline V gene (reference sequence). J was trimmed by 4 bases and V by 4 bases; bases with no gene match: 9. Written as DNA, the CDR3 is TGTGCCAGCAGCGGGACAGGGGGAAATTTGGGCACTGAAGCTTTCTTT. Translation: CASSGTGGNLGTEAFF.

This chain connects TRBV19 to TRBJ1-1; TRBD1 matches 7 bases. The CDR3 length is 18 residues. With 0 bases clipped from V and 1 base from J, the junction kept 11 bases outside the gene matches. Germline-derived CDR1 and CDR2 are LNHDA and SQIVND (reference sequence). The CDR3 protein is CASSIDQRLGQKNTEAFF. The CDR3 DNA is TGTGCCAGTAGTATAGATCAGAGGTTGGGACAGAAGAACACTGAAGCTTTCTTT.

The V gene is TRBV18, the J gene TRBJ2-3, with 10 bases aligning to TRBD2. Germline V CDR1 and CDR2: KGHSH, LQKENI. J was trimmed by 7 bases and V by 0 bases; bases with no gene match: 7. CDR3 size: 16 residues. CDR3 nucleotide sequence: TGTGCCAGCTCACCACCGGTCGAGCGGGGGGGTAATACGCAGTATTTT. Amino acids: CASSPPVERGGNTQYF.

The chain is built from TRBV3-1 (or the pseudogene TRBV3-2) and TRBJ1-2; D possibly corresponds to TRBD1 (6 bases). This CDR3 is 15 amino acids long. V was pared by 0 bases and J by 1 base, with 9 bases between. Germline assignment: CDR1 LGHDT and CDR2 YNNKEL (reference sequence). CDR3 region: CASSQEIQGNYGYTF. For the CDR3, the DNA is TGTGCCAGCAGCCAAGAGATACAGGGTAACTATGGCTACACCTTC.

V gene TRBV5-5 combines with J gene TRBJ2-7; TRBD1 might be the D (6 bases). The V gene lost 2 bases and the J gene lost 0 bases, with 12 bases spanning the gap. This CDR3 has 15 amino acids. Germline-derived CDR1 and CDR2 are SGHKS and YYEKEE (reference sequence). CDR3 amino acids: CASSLRDTNSYEQYF. CDR3 DNA sequence: TGTGCCAGCAGCTTAAGGGACACCAACTCCTACGAGCAGTACTTC.

This clone showed up just a few times. This sequence joins TRBV29-1 and TRBJ2-1, with D perhaps matching TRBD2 (5 bases). The CDR3 contains 14 residues. V lost 1 base and J 10 bases, leaving 17 bases between the germline ends. Germline CDR1 SQVTM, CDR2 ANQGSEA. In DNA form, the CDR3 reads TGCAGCGTTGAAGTTATTCTTTCGGGGAAGGAGCAGTTCTTC. It encodes CSVEVILSGKEQFF.

The chain uses TRBV29-1 and TRBJ2-6; 7 nucleotides line up with TRBD1. The CDR3 has 15 amino acids. The germline gives CDR1 SQVTM, CDR2 ANQGSEA. With 5 bases clipped from V and 4 bases from J, the junction kept 8 bases outside the gene matches. The CDR3 DNA reads TGCAGCGTTATCGATACAGGGGTCGGGGCCAACGTCCTGACTTTC. This codes for CSVIDTGVGANVLTF.

The CDR3 DNA is TGTGCCAGCAGCGCGGGACTAGCGGGGCGAATTGGGTTAGAGACCCAGTACTTC. Translating it yields CASSAGLAGRIGLETQYF. The J gene is TRBJ2-5, the V gene TRBV7-3, with 13 bases aligning to TRBD2. The CDR3 length is 18 residues. Germline trimming cut 5 bases from V and 4 bases from J; bases unmatched to any gene: 13. CDR1 and CDR2 (germline): SGHTA, FQGTGA.

The rearrangement uses TRBV5-4 and TRBJ2-1; TRBD2 agrees at 9 bases. This CDR3 contains 17 residues. Germline V gene data show CDR1 as SGHNT and CDR2 as YYREEE (reference sequence). Trimming removed 0 bases from V and 7 bases from J; junction bases left unmatched: 11. CDR3: CASSLAFSGGRGNEQFF. For the CDR3, the DNA is TGTGCCAGCAGCTTGGCTTTTAGCGGGGGCCGAGGGAATGAGCAGTTCTTC.

This chain links TRBV2 with TRBJ1-6, with a weak D call TRBD1 (6 bases). CDR1 is SNHLY, CDR2 FYNNEI, per germline. V gave up 6 bases and J gave up 10 bases, with 13 bases separating them. CDR3 length equals 13 residues. CDR3 sequence: CASRIRGESPLHF. The DNA of the CDR3 is TGTGCCAGCAGGATCAGGGGCGAATCACCCCTCCACTTT.

This clone was counted only a few times. The CDR3 protein is CASIRDSWSTDTQYF. The CDR3 nucleotides read TGTGCCAGCATAAGGGACTCGTGGAGCACAGATACGCAGTATTTT. The V and J genes are TRBV28 and TRBJ2-3, with a tentative D call TRBD2 (6 bases). V lost 7 bases to trimming and J lost 0 bases, with 14 bases between them. The germline V gene encodes CDR1 MDHEN and CDR2 SYDVKM. The CDR3 runs 15 residues.

This clone has more than one count but fewer than ten. The V call is TRBV19, the J call TRBJ2-7; 7 positions agree with TRBD2. V lost 2 bases, J lost 1 base, and 8 bases stayed unmatched. Germline lookup yields CDR1 LNHDA and CDR2 SQIVND (reference sequence). The length of the CDR3 is 16 residues. CDR3 region: CASSIRKRGPSYEQYF. In DNA, the CDR3 is TGTGCCAGTAGTATAAGGAAGCGGGGCCCTTCCTACGAGCAGTACTTC.

V and J are TRBV5-1 and TRBJ2-1; D might be TRBD1 (6 bases). V was shortened by 2 bases and J by 10 bases, with 16 bases between the two germline ends. Germline V gene sequence: CDR1 SGHRS, CDR2 YFSETQ. This CDR3 is built from 14 residues. In nucleotides, the CDR3 is TGCGCCAGCAGCTTCGACACAGGGATCGGCGAGCAGTTCTTC. Protein sequence: CASSFDTGIGEQFF.

V usage is TRBV3-1 (or the pseudogene TRBV3-2) and J usage is TRBJ2-1; a possible D gene is TRBD1 (6 bases). The germline gives CDR1 LGHDT, CDR2 YNNKEL (reference sequence). The CDR3 loop spans 19 amino acids. With 1 base removed from V and 1 base from J, the gap between germline ends came to 20 bases. The CDR3 nucleotides read TGTGCCAGCAGCCAAGGGTTTTCTTGGACAGAGTCTTCCTACAATGAGCAGTTCTTC. This codes for CASSQGFSWTESSYNEQFF.